One sample yielded the 4 T cell receptor beta chains listed below, sequenced in a study of OX40 agonist ivuxolimab in advanced cancers. Some clones are missing from TCRdb's copy, which holds only in-frame ones; the method was immunoSEQ multiplex PCR. This table holds about 48,000 clones, approximately 91% found once. This specimen was CD4+ or CD8+ T cells sorted from blood, taken in a trial of the OX40 agonist ivuxolimab. The source of these receptors is an adult with an advanced solid tumor such as melanoma, head and neck, liver or kidney cancer.

This chain joins TRBV7-9 and TRBJ1-5; 7 nucleotides agree with TRBD1. This CDR3 spans 14 amino acids. The germline V gene has CDR1 SEHNR and CDR2 FQNEAQ (reference sequence). Trimming removed 1 base from V and 5 bases from J; junction bases left unmatched: 2. Here the CDR3 DNA reads TGTGCCAGCAGCTTAGGGACAGGTTATCAGCCCCAGCATTTT. This encodes CASSLGTGYQPQHF.

This chain links TRBV7-3 with TRBJ2-1; D call uncertain. V lost 2 bases to trimming and J lost 9 bases, with 14 bases between them. Germline-derived CDR1 and CDR2 are SGHTA and FQGTGA. CDR3 length equals 14 residues. The CDR3 spells CASSLGYEPAEQFF. For the CDR3, the DNA is TGTGCCAGCAGCTTAGGCTACGAGCCAGCTGAGCAGTTCTTC.

The chain combines TRBV2 with TRBJ2-2, with 7 bases fitting TRBD1. The CDR3 sequence is 16 residues long. Germline loops: CDR1 SNHLY, CDR2 FYNNEI. Losses at the gene ends were 6 bases for V and 1 base for J; bases not matched to a gene: 8. DNA for the CDR3: TGTGCCAGCAGCGACAGGGTCGGGATGAACACCGGGGAGCTGTTTTTT. This translates into CASSDRVGMNTGELFF.

The J gene is TRBJ2-7, the V gene TRBV28; 9 bases are shared with TRBD2. The V segment lost 1 base and the J segment 6 bases; nucleotides outside the gene matches: 7. Germline V CDR1 and CDR2: MDHEN, SYDVKM. CDR3 length equals 15 residues. The CDR3: CASSLFASGIREQYF. CDR3 nucleotides: TGTGCCAGCAGTTTATTCGCTAGCGGGATTCGCGAGCAGTACTTC.